These 10 T cell receptor beta chains came from one sample sequenced in a study of PD-1 blockade in classical Hodgkin lymphoma. Using immunoSEQ multiplex PCR, the repertoire was profiled, and TCRdb retains in-frame clones only, with some absent. The data hold some 30,000 clones, with about two thirds observed a single time. No patient escaped relapse after autologous stem cell transplantation, and brentuximab vedotin exposure varied. The sequenced sample was peripheral blood mononuclear cells (PBMCs), obtained before the second cycle of nivolumab. The receptors here all came from a human donor with classical Hodgkin lymphoma.

The genes are TRBV15 and TRBJ1-1; D is undetermined. This CDR3 region has 13 residues. CDR1 and CDR2 (germline): LNHNV, YYDKDF (reference sequence). V lost 7 bases and J 0 bases, leaving 9 bases between the germline ends. CDR3 sequence (DNA): TGTGCCACCACTTCGCGGATGAACACTGAAGCTTTCTTT. Translation: CATTSRMNTEAFF. Filled out from reference TRBV15 and TRBJ1-1, the complete variable domain reads DAMVIQNPRYQVTQFGKPVTLSCSQTLNHNVMYWYQQKSSQAPKLLFHYYDKDFNNEADTPDNFQSRRPNTSFCFLDIRSPGLGDTAMYLCATTSRMNTEAFFGQGTRLTVV.

The chain employs TRBV5-1 and TRBJ1-6, with a possible D match to TRBD1 (5 bases). Germline V gene data show CDR1 as SGHRS and CDR2 as YFSETQ. V gave up 3 bases and J gave up 7 bases, with 11 bases separating them. CDR3 length equals 14 residues. The CDR3 region is CASSSGTLNSPLHF. The CDR3 DNA reads as TGCGCCAGCAGCTCCGGGACCCTCAATTCACCCCTCCACTTT.

The V call is TRBV6-6, the J call TRBJ1-5, with D possibly matching TRBD1 (5 bases). The V and J ends lost 5 bases and 0 bases respectively, with 11 bases between them. CDR1 and CDR2 (germline): MNHNY, SVGAGI (reference sequence). The CDR3 covers 15 residues. CDR3 sequence (DNA): TGTGCCAGCAGTCCCCAGGGAGATAGCAATCAGCCCCAGCATTTT. Its translation is CASSPQGDSNQPQHF.

J is TRBJ1-2 and V is TRBV6-5; D is ambiguous. The V and J ends lost 6 bases and 8 bases respectively, with 16 bases between them. This CDR3 contains 13 residues. Germline CDR1 and CDR2: MNHEY and SVGAGI. DNA of the CDR3: TGTGCCAGCAGCCGTACGGGAGATAGGGGCTACACCTTC. Amino acids: CASSRTGDRGYTF.

The chain uses TRBV6-6 and TRBJ1-5; the D is unclear. Trimming removed 5 bases from V and 4 bases from J, with 3 bases in between. CDR1 and CDR2 (germline): MNHNY, SVGAGI (reference sequence). The CDR3 contains 11 residues. The CDR3 DNA reads as TGTGCCAGCAGTCCTAATCAGCCCCAGCATTTT. Residues: CASSPNQPQHF.

A note on this clone: Relative to the germline gene, one junction end is altered; a read error may explain this. The genes are TRBV6-1 and TRBJ1-1; weak D call: TRBD1 (6 bases). The length of the CDR3 is 16 residues. The germline V gene has CDR1 MNHNS and CDR2 SASEGT. The CDR3 DNA sequence: TGTGCCATCAGTGAAAACCCCCGGACAGCCAACACTGAAGCTTTCTTT. Residues: CAISENPRTANTEAFF.

The chain links TRBV6-5 to TRBJ1-2; D is possibly TRBD1 (5 bases). Per germline, CDR1 MNHEY and CDR2 SVGAGI. This CDR3 has 14 amino acids. Between the trimmed V and J ends, which lost 0 bases and 6 bases, there was a span of 11 bases. Written as DNA, the CDR3 is TGTGCCAGCAGTTACTCCTATTCGGGGGATGGCTACACCTTC. The encoded protein is CASSYSYSGDGYTF.

J is TRBJ1-2 and V is TRBV2, with D hard to call. Germline CDR1 reads SNHLY; CDR2 reads FYNNEI. The CDR3 consists of 13 residues. V lost 8 bases and J 0 bases, leaving 10 bases between the germline ends. The CDR3 here is CASPTDSNYGYTF. The CDR3 nucleotides read TGTGCCAGCCCGACGGATTCTAACTATGGCTACACCTTC.

This clone showed up just a few times. The chain joins TRBV5-1 to TRBJ2-7; D is possibly TRBD1 or TRBD2 (6 bases each). Germline V lookup: CDR1 SGHRS, CDR2 YFSETQ. Trimming left V 1 base short and J 2 bases short, with 10 bases between. The CDR3 spans 14 residues. CDR3 DNA: TGCGCCAGCAGCTTGTATAGGGGGGCCTACGAGCAGTACTTC. As protein: CASSLYRGAYEQYF.

The J gene is TRBJ2-3, the V gene TRBV11-1; TRBD2 aligns across 9 bases. Germline lookup yields CDR1 SGHAT and CDR2 FQDESV (reference sequence). The CDR3 covers 16 residues. With 2 bases clipped from V and 2 bases from J, the junction kept 5 bases outside the gene matches. CDR3 in DNA: TGTGCCAGCAGCTTACTAAGCGGGGGGTCCACAGATACGCAGTATTTT. It codes for CASSLLSGGSTDTQYF.